The TCR beta chain under discussion was sequenced for a study of Graves' ophthalmopathy and Graves' hyperthyroidism. Study observations and caveats: Clonotypes were expanded in thyroid at above 0.001 frequency, and most also appeared in blood.

This clonotype was seen a few times. What it recognizes is unknown. RNA transcripts served as template for amplifying TCR beta CDR3 sequences. HTBI-primed RT-PCR formed the first round, and a multiplex PCR formed the second. TCRdb used MiXCR to reprocess the multiplex PCR reads, holding one entry per CDR3 protein. The sample records hundreds of thousands of distinct CDR3 sequences, approximately 22% being singletons. Lactation, pregnancy, uncontrolled infections and other autoimmune diseases were all grounds for excluding patients. The CDR3 sequence is 14 residues long. V lost 0 bases to trimming and J lost 3 bases, with 9 bases between them. The germline CDR1 and CDR2 sequences are SGHKS and YYEKEE (reference sequence).

This sequence was found in a young woman with stable Graves' hyperthyroidism. Some clones in this sample may be carry-over from other donors' samples. The chain combines TRBV5-5 with TRBJ1-2, with no clear D. Specimen: peripheral blood. DNA of the CDR3: TGTGCCAGCAGCTTGGAGCAGGCAGACTATGGCTACACCTTC. Translating it yields CASSLEQADYGYTF.